These 17 T cell receptor beta chains were sequenced from one sample in a study of Ad26.COV2.S vaccination and SARS-CoV-2 variants. The assay was immunoSEQ multiplex PCR, and TCRdb's table has in-frame clones only and misses some. The sample holds some 350,000 clones, just over 90% seen once. Sequencing used peripheral blood, obtained after recovery from COVID-19. All receptors derive from a human donor who had recovered from COVID-19.

This chain links TRBV19 with TRBJ2-7, with D hard to call. With 6 bases removed from V and 6 bases from J, the gap between germline ends came to 9 bases. Per germline, CDR1 LNHDA and CDR2 SQIVND (reference sequence). The CDR3 totals 11 residues. DNA for the CDR3: TGTGCCAGTAGCCTCCTGGGCGAGCAGTACTTC. It translates to CASSLLGEQYF.

The chain carries TRBV6-5 and TRBJ1-1; possible D gene TRBD1, 5 bases. The ends were cut back, 0 bases at V and 6 bases at J, with 11 bases in the middle. The length of the CDR3 is 14 residues. Germline V gene data show CDR1 as MNHEY and CDR2 as SVGAGI. In DNA, the CDR3 is TGTGCCAGCAGTTACTCGGCCGGGGGTGCTGAAGCTTTCTTT. Translating it yields CASSYSAGGAEAFF.

In this sample, this clone turned up a few times. The V call is TRBV2, the J call TRBJ1-5; D not resolved. Looked up from germline, CDR1 is SNHLY and CDR2 is FYNNEI. Trimming stripped 8 bases from V and 7 bases from J, with 9 bases between. The CDR3 covers 11 residues. Here the CDR3 DNA reads TGTGCCAGCTCTACTGGCCAGCCCCAGCATTTT. It translates to CASSTGQPQHF.

V and J are TRBV2 and TRBJ1-4; D possibly corresponds to TRBD1 (6 bases). The V and J ends lost 6 bases and 5 bases respectively, with 13 bases between them. There are 14 residues in the CDR3. Germline V CDR1 and CDR2: SNHLY, FYNNEI. The CDR3 nucleotides are TGTGCCAGCAGGCTGGGACAAGGGAATGAAAAACTGTTTTTT. This encodes CASRLGQGNEKLFF.

The V gene is TRBV29-1, the J gene TRBJ1-1, with no clear D. V gave up 3 bases and J gave up 1 base, with 6 bases separating them. CDR1 is SQVTM, CDR2 ANQGSEA, per germline. This CDR3 comprises 12 residues. DNA for the CDR3: TGCAGCGTTGATAAGGGGAACACTGAAGCTTTCTTT. Translating it yields CSVDKGNTEAFF.

The rearrangement joins TRBV2 to TRBJ2-5; 7 bases are a match to TRBD1. The V segment lost 7 bases and the J segment 5 bases; nucleotides outside the gene matches: 10. The CDR3 covers 14 residues. Germline V gene lookup returns CDR1 SNHLY and CDR2 FYNNEI. DNA for the CDR3: TGTGCCAGCATTCGGACAGGAGGTCTTGAGACCCAGTACTTC. Its protein is CASIRTGGLETQYF.

V usage is TRBV6-2 or TRBV6-3 and J usage is TRBJ1-2, with TRBD1 matching over 10 bases. The V and J ends lost 2 bases and 8 bases, in that order; junction bases with no gene match: 8. This CDR3 comprises 15 residues. CDR1 is MNHEY and CDR2 is SVGEGT in the germline V gene. The CDR3 DNA follows: TGTGCCAGCAGTTACCTACGACAGGGGGCTTACGGCTACACCTTC. Its translation is CASSYLRQGAYGYTF.

Note on this clone: The sample holds other DNA sequences that translate to the same CDR3. J is TRBJ1-1 and V is TRBV10-3; D unresolved. This CDR3 comprises 12 residues. V was cut by 5 bases and J by 1 base, with 5 bases left in between. CDR1 is ENHRY and CDR2 is SYGVKD in the germline V gene. As DNA, the CDR3 is TGTGCCATCAGTCCTGGGAACACTGAAGCTTTCTTT. Translation gives CAISPGNTEAFF.

The chain uses TRBV7-9 and TRBJ2-5, with D perhaps matching TRBD2 (6 bases). CDR1 SEHNR and CDR2 FQNEAQ come from the germline V gene (reference sequence). The V and J ends lost 5 bases and 3 bases respectively, with 13 bases between them. The CDR3 is 14 amino acids. The CDR3 region has the DNA TGTGCCAGCAGCGACCCACTAGCTAAAGAGACCCAGTACTTC. This encodes CASSDPLAKETQYF.

This clone was seen just once. V gene TRBV19 combines with J gene TRBJ1-1; weak D call: TRBD1 (5 bases). CDR1 is LNHDA and CDR2 is SQIVND in the germline V gene (reference sequence). The CDR3 sequence is 14 residues long. V was clipped by 7 bases and J by 1 base, with 13 bases between them. In nucleotides, the CDR3 is TGTGCCAGTAAAAGGGGCAGCTCGAACACTGAAGCTTTCTTT. Encoded protein: CASKRGSSNTEAFF.

The rearrangement uses TRBV6-5 and TRBJ1-1; 8 bases are a match to TRBD1. V lost 7 bases and J lost 0; bases outside the gene matches: 7. CDR3 length: 15 residues. CDR1 and CDR2 (germline): MNHEY, SVGAGI. The CDR3 bases are TGTGCCAGCAATCCTACGGGACAGGTGAACACTGAAGCTTTCTTT. Amino acids: CASNPTGQVNTEAFF.

The CDR3, as DNA: TGTGCCAGCAGTTACGGGTGGGGAACTGAAGCTTTCTTT. Translated: CASSYGWGTEAFF. This rearrangement joins TRBV6-5 to TRBJ1-1; D ambiguous. The CDR3 is 13 amino acids. Germline V gene lookup returns CDR1 MNHEY and CDR2 SVGAGI. Trimming stripped 2 bases from V and 5 bases from J, with 9 bases between.

This clone was counted only a few times. V is TRBV4-1 and J is TRBJ1-2; tentatively, D is TRBD1 (5 bases). This CDR3 region has 16 residues. Per germline, CDR1 MGHRA and CDR2 YSYEKL. V dropped 0 bases and J dropped 4 bases, with 15 bases sitting between them. CDR3 nucleotides: TGCGCCAGCAGCCAAGACCGACAGCGAATCTTCTATGGCTACACCTTC. Translating gives CASSQDRQRIFYGYTF.

The J gene is TRBJ1-2, the V gene TRBV2; D is undetermined. The CDR3 extends over 14 amino acids. Trimming left V 0 bases short and J 3 bases short, with 8 bases between. The germline V gene encodes CDR1 SNHLY and CDR2 FYNNEI. The CDR3 spells CASSEARTDYGYTF. CDR3 nucleotides: TGTGCCAGCAGTGAAGCGCGAACGGACTATGGCTACACCTTC. Together with reference TRBV2 and TRBJ1-2, the CDR3 gives the full variable domain: EPEVTQTPSHQVTQMGQEVILRCVPISNHLYFYWYRQILGQKVEFLVSFYNNEISEKSEIFDDQFSVERPDGSNFTLKIRSTKLEDSAMYFCASSEARTDYGYTFGSGTRLTVV.

The chain joins TRBV11-2 to TRBJ2-1; 8 positions agree with TRBD2. Germline CDR1 reads SGHAT; CDR2 reads FQNNGV. Trimming took 5 bases from V and 3 from J; bases not matched to a gene: 6. This CDR3 comprises 15 residues. CDR3 DNA sequence: TGTGCCAGCAGCACCAGACTAGCGCTCTACAATGAGCAGTTCTTC. Its translation: CASSTRLALYNEQFF.

This rearrangement joins TRBV18 to TRBJ2-1, with 8 bases fitting TRBD1. J gave up 4 bases and V 5 bases, and 4 bases lay outside the gene matches. Germline values: CDR1 KGHSH, CDR2 LQKENI. The CDR3 has 14 amino acids. CDR3 sequence (DNA): TGTGCCAGCTCATCTGGGACAGGATACAATGAGCAGTTCTTC. Translation: CASSSGTGYNEQFF.

About this clone: A junction end diverges from the germline sequence, so it may reflect a read error. The chain combines TRBV5-5 with TRBJ2-7, with D uncertain. Per the germline V gene, CDR1 is SGHKS and CDR2 is YYEKEE (reference sequence). The CDR3 totals 14 residues. CDR3 amino acids: CASSLVWTSHEQYF. The CDR3 nucleotides read TGTGCCAGCAGCTTGGTGTGGACCTCCCACGAGCAGTACTTC.